Following are 24 T cell receptor beta chains from one sample sequenced in a study of T cells in Graves' hyperthyroidism and ophthalmopathy. Amplification of TCR beta CDR3 regions used RNA as the template. HTBI primers were the set used in a first-round RT-PCR of the TCR CDR3. Using its own MiXCR run on the multiplex PCR reads, TCRdb lists one record per CDR3 protein. In the table there are hundreds of thousands of distinct CDR3 sequences, 45% of which are singletons. The source material was peripheral blood or thyroid tissue (not recorded which). These receptors were obtained from an adult man with Graves' disease, either hyperthyroidism or ophthalmopathy (not recorded which).

This chain joins TRBV6-5 and TRBJ2-7; 8 bases fit TRBD2. This CDR3 has 17 residues. The V gene's germline CDR1 is MNHEY and CDR2 SVGAGI. With V trimmed by 2 bases and J by 4 bases, 13 bases remained unmatched. The CDR3 loop is CASSYGQGRGAEYEQYF. CDR3 bases: TGTGCCAGCAGTTACGGCCAGGGGCGGGGGGCCGAATACGAGCAGTACTTC.

The V and J genes are TRBV7-9 and TRBJ2-6, with TRBD1 identical over 7 bases. The V gene end was trimmed by 5 bases and the J gene end by 0 bases; junction bases not matched to a gene: 10. The CDR3 spans 18 residues. The germline V gene has CDR1 SEHNR and CDR2 FQNEAQ (reference sequence). The CDR3 loop reads CASSPNRGTFSGANVLTF. CDR3 DNA: TGTGCCAGCAGCCCAAACAGGGGAACTTTCTCTGGGGCCAACGTCCTGACTTTC.

The V call is TRBV5-1, the J call TRBJ2-2; unclear D gene. The V end lost 5 bases, the J end lost 0 bases, and 8 bases lay between the germline ends. Looked up from germline, CDR1 is SGHRS and CDR2 is YFSETQ. The CDR3 is made up of 14 amino acids. CDR3 sequence: CASRNTANTGELFF. In nucleotides, the CDR3 is TGCGCCAGCAGGAACACCGCGAACACCGGGGAGCTGTTTTTT.

On this clonotype itself: One end of the junction fails to match germline, which may point to a read error. The rearrangement links TRBV10-3 to TRBJ1-5, with D maybe TRBD1 (5 bases). Germline V gene data show CDR1 as ENHRY and CDR2 as SYGVKD. This CDR3 contains 17 residues. For the CDR3, the DNA is TGTGCCAGCAGTTTATGGGGGACCGCATTAAGCAATCAGCCCCAGCATTTT. It translates to CASSLWGTALSNQPQHF.

The chain links TRBV7-4 to TRBJ1-4, with D unclear. The CDR3 sequence is 11 residues long. Germline loops: CDR1 SGHVT, CDR2 SQSDAQ. Trimming cost V 10 bases and J 6 bases, with 9 bases left between them. CDR3: CATRTDEKLFF. As DNA, the CDR3 is TGTGCCACGCGAACCGATGAAAAACTGTTTTTT.

V is TRBV19 and J is TRBJ1-5; a possible D gene is TRBD1 (6 bases). The CDR3 extends over 13 amino acids. Trimming left V 5 bases short and J 4 bases short, with 9 bases between. CDR1 and CDR2 (germline): LNHDA, SQIVND (reference sequence). The CDR3 loop is CASSWGLNQPQHF. Written as DNA, the CDR3 is TGTGCCAGTAGTTGGGGGCTTAATCAGCCCCAGCATTTT.

Many counts were recorded for this clonotype. This rearrangement joins TRBV29-1 to TRBJ2-7; D is perhaps TRBD1 or TRBD2 (5 bases each). Trimming shortened V by 6 bases and J by 2 bases, and 11 bases separated the two germline ends. CDR1 is SQVTM, CDR2 ANQGSEA, per germline. The CDR3 spans 12 residues. This CDR3 reads CSVTRDPYEQYF. The DNA for the CDR3 is TGCAGCGTCACCCGGGACCCCTACGAGCAGTACTTC.

V usage is TRBV19 and J usage is TRBJ1-5, with 8 nucleotides matching TRBD1. Germline V gene data show CDR1 as LNHDA and CDR2 as SQIVND (reference sequence). Trimming cost V 7 bases and J 7 bases; bases outside gene matches: 18. This CDR3 has 17 amino acids. The CDR3 sequence: CASTRTTQGAGRQPQHF. The CDR3 nucleotides are TGTGCCAGTACCCGTACTACCCAGGGGGCGGGCAGACAGCCCCAGCATTTT. Full variable domain (outside the CDR3, taken from reference TRBV19 and TRBJ1-5): DGGITQSPKYLFRKEGQNVTLSCEQNLNHDAMYWYRQDPGQGLRLIYYSQIVNDFQKGDIAEGYSVSREKKESFPLTVTSAQKNPTAFYLCASTRTTQGAGRQPQHFGDGTRLSIL.

The chain is built from TRBV7-9 and TRBJ1-6; tentatively, D is TRBD1 (5 bases). This CDR3 has 15 amino acids. Between the trimmed V and J ends, which lost 1 base and 7 bases, there was a span of 11 bases. CDR1 SEHNR and CDR2 FQNEAQ come from the germline V gene (reference sequence). DNA of the CDR3: TGTGCCAGCAGCTTAGGAGGGGTGGAAAATTCACCCCTCCACTTT. Amino acid sequence: CASSLGGVENSPLHF.

About this clonotype: One end of the junction fails to match germline, which may point to a read error. The chain is built from TRBV7-8 and TRBJ1-6, with 7 bases matching TRBD1. This CDR3 has 15 amino acids. Per germline, CDR1 SGHVS and CDR2 FQNEAQ. CDR3 in DNA: TGTGTCAGCAGCCCGTCGACAGGGTTCGAGTCACCCCTCCACTTT. As protein: CVSSPSTGFESPLHF.

V and J are TRBV19 and TRBJ1-6, with unresolved D. Deletions cut 7 bases from V and 8 bases from J, with 9 bases between. The length of the CDR3 is 12 residues. Per germline, CDR1 LNHDA and CDR2 SQIVND (reference sequence). CDR3 coding DNA: TGTGCCAGTACAAGCTTCGATTCACCCCTCCACTTT. Residues: CASTSFDSPLHF.

The rearrangement joins TRBV29-1 to TRBJ1-5; possible D gene TRBD1, 6 bases. Trimming removed 0 bases at V and 4 bases at J, with 13 bases between. Germline assignment: CDR1 SQVTM and CDR2 ANQGSEA. There are 15 residues in the CDR3. The CDR3 reads CSVEDIGGVNQPQHF. The CDR3 coding sequence is TGCAGCGTTGAAGATATCGGGGGCGTTAATCAGCCCCAGCATTTT.

The J gene is TRBJ1-2, the V gene TRBV12-3 or TRBV12-4, with D possibly TRBD1 on 6 matching bases. The CDR3 totals 13 residues. V lost 6 bases and J 4 bases, leaving 12 bases between the germline ends. The CDR3 nucleotides read TGTGCCAGCAGCGCAACAGGGTTCTATGGCTACACCTTC. Translating gives CASSATGFYGYTF.

The J gene is TRBJ1-3, the V gene TRBV12-3 or TRBV12-4; maybe TRBD1 (6 bases). V lost 5 bases and J 7 bases, leaving 15 bases between the germline ends. This CDR3 is built from 14 residues. The CDR3 here is CASSPWGGRNTIYF. DNA for the CDR3: TGTGCCAGCAGTCCCTGGGGGGGGCGGAACACCATATATTTT.

The chain combines TRBV12-3 or TRBV12-4 with TRBJ2-7; 8 bases are shared with TRBD1. The junction had 13 bases not matched to a gene; V was cut back by 5 bases and J by 7 bases. The length of the CDR3 is 15 residues. This chain's CDR3 is CASSTTGAQPREQYF. The CDR3 region has the DNA TGTGCCAGCAGTACGACAGGGGCGCAACCCCGGGAGCAGTACTTC.

This clonotype has a handful of counts. The gene calls are TRBV7-3 and TRBJ2-5; TRBD2 matches at 8 bases. V lost 8 bases, J lost 1 base, and 6 bases stayed unmatched. CDR1 SGHTA and CDR2 FQGTGA come from the germline V gene. The CDR3 covers 14 residues. The CDR3 loop reads CASSPGTSQETQYF. CDR3 DNA: TGTGCCAGCTCACCAGGGACTAGCCAAGAGACCCAGTACTTC.

The V call is TRBV12-3 or TRBV12-4, the J call TRBJ1-4; D possibly corresponds to TRBD1 (6 bases). The CDR3 is 15 residues long. Between the trimmed V and J ends, which lost 3 bases and 0 bases, there was a span of 8 bases. The CDR3 here is CASSFGGATNEKLFF. CDR3 nucleotides: TGTGCCAGCAGTTTCGGGGGCGCAACTAATGAAAAACTGTTTTTT.

The chain joins TRBV12-3 or TRBV12-4 to TRBJ1-5, with TRBD1 matching 9 bases. J was trimmed by 5 bases and V by 2 bases; bases with no gene match: 7. The CDR3 spans 16 residues. DNA of the CDR3: TGTGCCAGCAGTTTAAAGGGACAGGGTTCTTATCAGCCCCAGCATTTT. It yields the protein CASSLKGQGSYQPQHF.

A few counts support this clonotype. V gene TRBV7-8 combines with J gene TRBJ1-5; no firm D call. The CDR3 extends over 17 amino acids. Germline V gene lookup returns CDR1 SGHVS and CDR2 FQNEAQ. V was clipped by 5 bases and J by 5 bases, with 22 bases between them. The CDR3 nucleotides are TGTGCCAGCAGCCCTCGACCCCACAAAGATACGGATCAGCCCCAGCATTTT. This translates into CASSPRPHKDTDQPQHF.

The chain joins TRBV7-8 to TRBJ2-7; D not resolved. CDR3 length: 13 residues. V was shortened by 0 bases and J by 6 bases, with 9 bases between the two germline ends. Germline V gives CDR1 SGHVS, CDR2 FQNEAQ. The CDR3 DNA is TGTGCCAGCAGCTTAGCGGGATACGTCGAGCAGTACTTC. Its protein product is CASSLAGYVEQYF.

V usage is TRBV15 and J usage is TRBJ1-1; a possible D gene is TRBD1 (5 bases). Between the trimmed V and J ends, which lost 6 bases and 3 bases, there was a span of 11 bases. CDR3 size: 13 residues. CDR1 and CDR2 from the germline V gene are LNHNV and YYDKDF (reference sequence). CDR3 bases: TGTGCCACCAGAGGGGACCGGGACACTGAAGCTTTCTTT. This gives the protein CATRGDRDTEAFF.

The rearrangement joins TRBV20-1 to TRBJ1-1, with TRBD1 as a possible D gene (6 bases). The CDR3 has 15 residues. Per the germline V gene, CDR1 is DFQATT and CDR2 is SNEGSKA (reference sequence). Trimming cost V 0 bases and J 5 bases, with 16 bases left between them. CDR3 in DNA: TGCAGTGCTAGAGATTGGGAGGGGGAGACAACTGAAGCTTTCTTT. Translation gives CSARDWEGETTEAFF.

Of note for this clonotype: This sequence may be a read error, since a much larger clone differs from it by one base. V is TRBV19 and J is TRBJ2-7; the D gene is possibly TRBD2 (5 bases). CDR3 size: 12 residues. The germline CDR1 and CDR2 sequences are LNHDA and SQIVND (reference sequence). V was cut by 8 bases and J by 3 bases, with 11 bases left in between. The CDR3 region has the DNA TGTGCCAGTGGCTGGGCGGGCTACGAGCAGTACTTC. Translated: CASGWAGYEQYF.

V gene TRBV7-2 combines with J gene TRBJ2-7; a possible D gene is TRBD2 (5 bases). CDR1 SGHTA and CDR2 FQGNSA come from the germline V gene. The CDR3 contains 15 residues. V gave up 1 base and J gave up 2 bases, with 12 bases separating them. CDR3 DNA: TGTGCCAGCAGCTTAGAGAGGGTGGGGACCTACGAGCAGTACTTC. Protein product: CASSLERVGTYEQYF.